These 9 T cell receptor beta chains share one sample of origin, sequenced in a study of T cell changes during pregnancy in multiple sclerosis. The assay was immunoSEQ multiplex PCR, and TCRdb's table has in-frame clones only and misses some. The data contain around 130,000 clones, around 95% of them singletons. This material consisted of peripheral blood, taken after pregnancy. These receptors originate from a female donor with multiple sclerosis, enrolled in a pregnancy study.

The rearrangement links TRBV12-1 to TRBJ2-1; TRBD2 was called by the table and not checked on the DNA. TRBV12-1 corresponds to a pseudogene. This CDR3 is 15 amino acids long. CDR3 bases: TGTGCCAGCAGCTTAAAGCGGGACTTATACAATGAGCAGTTCTTC. This translates into CASSLKRDLYNEQFF.

This rearrangement joins TRBV2 to TRBJ2-3; D gene unclear. CDR3 length equals 12 residues. Between the trimmed V and J ends, which lost 6 bases and 8 bases, there was a span of 12 bases. Germline values: CDR1 SNHLY, CDR2 FYNNEI. The CDR3 DNA reads as TGTGCCAGCAGCCCCGCTGGGCCTACGCAGTATTTT. Encoded protein: CASSPAGPTQYF.

This sequence joins TRBV10-3 and TRBJ2-7, with a possible D match to TRBD1 (5 bases). CDR1 and CDR2 from the germline V gene are ENHRY and SYGVKD. V lost 3 bases and J lost 3, with 18 bases in between. The CDR3 is made up of 16 amino acids. This CDR3 is CAISDPKGKGYYEQYF. The CDR3 DNA sequence: TGTGCCATCAGTGATCCGAAGGGGAAGGGCTACTACGAGCAGTACTTC.

The rearrangement links TRBV2 to TRBJ2-6; D gene unclear. The germline V gene has CDR1 SNHLY and CDR2 FYNNEI. This CDR3 has 17 amino acids. Trimming removed 9 bases at V and 0 bases at J, with 18 bases between. CDR3 nucleotides: TGTGCCAGTTTAGTCTCGAACTCCCTCTCTGGGGCCAACGTCCTGACTTTC. Protein product: CASLVSNSLSGANVLTF.

This clone has a single count. The gene calls are TRBV10-3 and TRBJ2-1; 7 positions match TRBD2. CDR1 is ENHRY, CDR2 SYGVKD, per germline. The CDR3 is made up of 14 amino acids. V was pared by 7 bases and J by 10 bases, with 13 bases of the junction left unmatched. CDR3 amino acids: CAITTSDNIREQFF. As DNA, the CDR3 is TGTGCCATCACAACTAGCGACAATATCAGGGAGCAGTTCTTC.

The CDR3 loop reads CASSPSFSTVDYEQYF. The CDR3 bases are TGTGCCAGCAGCCCCTCCTTCTCGACAGTAGACTACGAGCAGTACTTC. The chain uses TRBV7-6 and TRBJ2-7, with D perhaps matching TRBD1 (5 bases). Trimming pared 5 bases from V and 3 bases from J, leaving 20 bases between. The V gene's germline CDR1 is SGHVS and CDR2 FNYEAQ. The CDR3 extends over 16 amino acids.

The V call is TRBV19, the J call TRBJ2-7; no clear D. The CDR3 consists of 15 residues. Germline V gene lookup returns CDR1 LNHDA and CDR2 SQIVND (reference sequence). V was cut by 6 bases and J by 0 bases, with 15 bases left in between. This CDR3 reads CASSQHSRSSYEQYF. CDR3 DNA sequence: TGTGCCAGTAGCCAACACTCACGGAGCTCCTACGAGCAGTACTTC.

Concerning this clone itself: The identical CDR3 is also encoded by other nucleotide sequences in the sample. The chain has TRBV11-2 and TRBJ2-7, with D maybe TRBD2 (6 bases). Germline values: CDR1 SGHAT, CDR2 FQNNGV. The CDR3 length is 14 residues. V dropped 3 bases and J dropped 1 base, with 10 bases sitting between them. In DNA, the CDR3 is TGTGCCAGCAGCTTGAGAGGAGGGTCCTACGAGCAGTACTTC. This gives the protein CASSLRGGSYEQYF.

The chain couples TRBV27 to TRBJ2-7; 10 bases fit TRBD1. The CDR3 has 16 residues. Germline V gene sequence: CDR1 MNHEY, CDR2 SMNVEV (reference sequence). V trimming: 6 bases; J trimming: 3 bases; junction bases outside the gene matches: 11. Written as DNA, the CDR3 is TGTGCCAGCAGAACTGCCGGGACAGGGGTTATCTACGAGCAGTACTTC. This gives the protein CASRTAGTGVIYEQYF.